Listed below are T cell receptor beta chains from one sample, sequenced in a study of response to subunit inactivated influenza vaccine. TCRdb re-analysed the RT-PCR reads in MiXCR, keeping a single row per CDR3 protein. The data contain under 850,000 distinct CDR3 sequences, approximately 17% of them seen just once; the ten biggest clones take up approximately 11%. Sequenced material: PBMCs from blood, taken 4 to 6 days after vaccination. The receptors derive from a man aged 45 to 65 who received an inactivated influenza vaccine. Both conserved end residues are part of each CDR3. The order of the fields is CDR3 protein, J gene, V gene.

CASSLGVVSQPQHF	TRBJ1-5	TRBV7-2
CASSGGTDSYNEQFF	TRBJ2-1	TRBV5-1
CASSQYMTYEQYF	TRBJ2-7	TRBV3-1
CASSYGAGPGGYNEQFF	TRBJ2-1	TRBV6-2/TRBV6-3
CSASDFSSSNEQFF	TRBJ2-1	TRBV20-1
CARSLYGRGGNNEQFF	TRBJ2-1	TRBV12-3/TRBV12-4
CASSPGQGASITGELFF	TRBJ2-2	TRBV4-1
CASSQGRGAHNEQFF	TRBJ2-1	TRBV4-2
CASSQAPQRNIQYF	TRBJ2-4	TRBV19
CASSRAGQGEKLFF	TRBJ1-4	TRBV5-5
CATGGVGETQYF	TRBJ2-5	TRBV10-3
CSVRQGSGYEQYF	TRBJ2-7	TRBV29-1
CASSLGGSSLLHF	TRBJ1-6	TRBV7-6
CASTTGSRLGYTF	TRBJ1-2	TRBV12-3/TRBV12-4
CSAHAGLETQYF	TRBJ2-5	TRBV20-1
CASSWAGGTRETQYF	TRBJ2-5	TRBV5-1
CASRRDSGNSPLHF	TRBJ1-6	TRBV5-1
CSARDKIGAAKNIQYF	TRBJ2-4	TRBV20-1
CASSLVVAGGYYEQYF	TRBJ2-7	TRBV7-2
CASSPRTPPRSGYTF	TRBJ1-2	TRBV5-1
CASTPGSGRSSYNEQFF	TRBJ2-1	TRBV6-2/TRBV6-3
CASSSSPGYYGYTF	TRBJ1-2	TRBV5-6
CASSYPLTGQGAYEQYF	TRBJ2-7	TRBV6-5
CASSLFVEGTEAFF	TRBJ1-1	TRBV4-3
CASSFRTSGTYYEQFF	TRBJ2-1	TRBV7-2
CASRRTGISRRETQYF	TRBJ2-5	TRBV2
CASSLGGTDLNQPQHF	TRBJ1-5	TRBV7-9
CSATRGQGNQPQHF	TRBJ1-5	TRBV20-1
CATSSMGQPEKLFF	TRBJ1-4	TRBV15
CASSSGRGLVSGFLEQYF	TRBJ2-7	TRBV11-2
CASSLTGQGNEKLFF	TRBJ1-4	TRBV5-1
CASSWVGETQYF	TRBJ2-5	TRBV7-2
CSARTSGSRTGELFF	TRBJ2-2	TRBV20-1
CAIRPPGRTSTDTQYF	TRBJ2-3	TRBV10-3
CASSSPGRQNTEAFF	TRBJ1-1	TRBV6-2/TRBV6-3
CASSSGPVRTDTQYF	TRBJ2-3	TRBV11-2
CASSYLSGRSNEQFF	TRBJ2-1	TRBV6-5
CAISTDRGNEQYF	TRBJ2-7	TRBV10-3
CVSSFGWGQPQHF	TRBJ1-5	TRBV7-9
CASSSSLRDYNEQFF	TRBJ2-1	TRBV6-2/TRBV6-3
CASSFNRGLYGYTF	TRBJ1-2	TRBV7-8
CASRRIGTDATDTQYF	TRBJ2-3	TRBV4-1
CASSPGRIRYNEQFF	TRBJ2-1	TRBV7-9
CASSSSFTGLAGADTQYF	TRBJ2-3	TRBV7-8
CSVEGTSNTGELFF	TRBJ2-2	TRBV29-1
CASSSAGTGSYEQYF	TRBJ2-7	TRBV7-8
CATSRDRGPRSYGYTF	TRBJ1-2	TRBV15
CASSSRWGASTDTQYF	TRBJ2-3	TRBV7-2
CSVAAVQRHEQYF	TRBJ2-7	TRBV29-1
CASSLRVDVNTEAFF	TRBJ1-1	TRBV5-1
CSASYPGAGYNEQFF	TRBJ2-1	TRBV20-1
CSARWGKDYEQYF	TRBJ2-7	TRBV20-1
CASSSTGGFYNEQFF	TRBJ2-1	TRBV5-1
CASSVEAGAYNEQFF	TRBJ2-1	TRBV9
CASSKGPNNEQFF	TRBJ2-1	TRBV7-3
CASSRTGAVYTEAFF	TRBJ1-1	TRBV19
CASSRTGNSGANVLTF	TRBJ2-6	TRBV5-5
CASSQAPLNTEAFF	TRBJ1-1	TRBV4-2
CASSFLGQLYNEQFF	TRBJ2-1	TRBV27